Listed below are T cell receptor beta chains from one sample, sequenced in a study of blood T cells in healthy people across ages. TCRdb reprocessed the 5' RACE reads with MiXCR, giving one entry per CDR3 protein. The repertoire has over 950,000 distinct CDR3 sequences, approximately 38% of them found once; the top ten carry roughly 14%. Input material: blood. Source of these receptors: a man between 18 and 35 years old in good health. Each CDR3 is given with its conserved first and last residue. D genes are given only for firm matches. Part of the rows lack a size; the others show once, few, many or a class for expanded clones.

v_call	clone_size	d_call	j_call	cdr3_aa	cdr3_nt
TRBV20-1	.	TRBD2	TRBJ2-1	CSGVGGSSYNEQFF	TGCAGTGGGGTGGGCGGGAGCTCCTACAATGAGCAGTTCTTC
TRBV7-9	.	TRBD1	TRBJ2-1	CASSHLLTGNEQFF	TGTGCCAGCAGCCACCTCTTGACAGGGAATGAGCAGTTCTTC
TRBV7-9	.	.	TRBJ1-6	CASSLGQTLHF	TGTGCCAGCAGCTTAGGGCAAACTCTCCACTTT
TRBV7-2	few	.	TRBJ2-4	CASSLGQGTYNEQYF	TGTGCCAGCAGCTTGGGGCAGGGAACCTACAATGAGCAGTACTTC
TRBV5-1	.	TRBD1	TRBJ2-2	CASSLNRGTDTGELFF	TGCGCCAGCAGTTTGAACAGGGGCACGGACACCGGGGAGCTGTTTTTT
TRBV7-9	few	.	TRBJ1-2	CASSLALGGTDYGYTF	TGTGCCAGCAGCTTAGCGCTCGGGGGAACTGACTATGGCTACACCTTC
TRBV10-3	few	.	TRBJ2-1	CAISDLTDPPSYNEQFF	TGTGCCATCAGTGACCTCACGGACCCACCCTCCTACAATGAGCAGTTCTTC
TRBV3-1	few	.	TRBJ1-5	CASSAGQQNQPQHF	TGTGCCAGCAGCGCGGGACAACAAAATCAGCCCCAGCATTTT
TRBV4-2	.	TRBD2	TRBJ2-5	CASSKSGGEETQYF	TGTGCCAGCAGCAAAAGCGGGGGGGAAGAGACCCAGTACTTC
TRBV6-5	.	.	TRBJ2-1	CASSRTDDNEQFF	TGTGCCAGCAGCCGGACGGATGACAATGAGCAGTTCTTC
TRBV15	.	.	TRBJ1-3	CATSSPTHYRTQPGNTIYF	TGTGCCACCAGCAGTCCCACCCATTACAGGACTCAACCTGGAAACACCATATATTTT